Shown below are 31 T cell receptor beta chains from a single sample sequenced in a study of Graves' ophthalmopathy and Graves' hyperthyroidism (dated by TCRdb to 2016 to 2019). TCRdb lists the instrument as Illumina HiSeq 2000. TCR beta CDR3 regions were amplified from RNA transcripts for repertoire sequencing. HTBI primers and the Qiagen OneStep RT-PCR kit were used in a first-round RT-PCR, which was followed by a second-round multiplex PCR, size selection and purification. Through fastp at Q25 and MiXCR, TCRdb rebuilt clones from the public reads, retaining in-frame beta chains. Rows matching on CDR3 protein sequence are summarized as one entry with the most common DNA and genes. The sample table records over a million distinct CDR3 sequences; around a third of these occur just once. In total, the top ten clones hold around 10% of the sample. The sequencing input was peripheral blood or thyroid tissue (not recorded which). Receptor source: an adult man with Graves' hyperthyroidism.

This clonotype has a count of ten or more. The chain links TRBV7-8 to TRBJ1-1, with D maybe TRBD1 (5 bases). The CDR3 runs to 14 residues. Germline-derived CDR1 and CDR2 are SGHVS and FQNEAQ. V was shortened by 1 base and J by 10 bases, with 16 bases between the two germline ends. CDR3 residues: CASSLDPQGGRAFF. The CDR3, as DNA: TGTGCCAGCAGCTTAGATCCGCAGGGCGGCCGAGCTTTCTTT.

The gene calls are TRBV29-1 and TRBJ1-4, with TRBD1 matching over 9 bases. The CDR3 is 14 residues long. The J segment lost 5 bases and the V segment lost 2 bases, leaving 3 bases of the junction unmatched. Germline V gene data show CDR1 as SQVTM and CDR2 as ANQGSEA. CDR3 amino acids: CSVEPGQGNEKLFF. DNA for the CDR3: TGCAGCGTTGAACCGGGACAGGGCAATGAAAAACTGTTTTTT.

This rearrangement joins TRBV10-3 to TRBJ2-7, with TRBD1 identical over 7 bases. V was pared by 10 bases and J by 6 bases, with 12 bases of the junction left unmatched. CDR3 length: 13 residues. Germline CDR1 ENHRY, CDR2 SYGVKD. The CDR3 is CATSRQGNSEQYF. CDR3 DNA: TGTGCCACCAGCAGACAGGGTAATAGCGAGCAGTACTTC.

This clonotype was counted many times. The chain combines TRBV7-8 with TRBJ2-5; D might be TRBD2 (6 bases). Looked up from germline, CDR1 is SGHVS and CDR2 is FQNEAQ. This CDR3 is 15 amino acids long. V was clipped by 1 base and J by 5 bases, with 14 bases between them. Here the CDR3 reads CASSLENAGWETQYF. In nucleotides, the CDR3 is TGTGCCAGCAGCTTAGAGAATGCGGGGTGGGAGACCCAGTACTTC.

This clonotype showed up many times. The chain recombines TRBV7-8 with TRBJ2-7, with 8 bases lining up with TRBD2. This CDR3 is 14 amino acids long. Germline values: CDR1 SGHVS, CDR2 FQNEAQ. V trimming: 5 bases; J trimming: 3 bases; junction bases outside the gene matches: 6. The CDR3 spells CASSRGTSLYEQYF. CDR3 in DNA: TGTGCCAGCAGCCGAGGGACTAGTCTCTACGAGCAGTACTTC.

The sample holds many counts of this clonotype. The chain has TRBV7-9 and TRBJ1-6, with D unresolved. Trimming removed 8 bases from V and 2 bases from J, with 7 bases in between. Germline CDR1 reads SEHNR; CDR2 reads FQNEAQ (reference sequence). CDR3 length equals 13 residues. In DNA, the CDR3 is TGTGCCAGCGGACGAACCTATAATTCACCCCTCCACTTT. Translating it yields CASGRTYNSPLHF.

The V gene is TRBV7-3, the J gene TRBJ2-7, with a possible D match to TRBD1 (5 bases). The V end was cut by 4 bases, the J end by 5 bases, with 12 bases between. The germline gives CDR1 SGHTA, CDR2 FQGTGA. This CDR3 has 13 amino acids. CDR3 in DNA: TGTGCCAGCAGCTCGCGTCTCAGGGACGAGCAGTACTTC. Protein: CASSSRLRDEQYF. The full variable domain, rest sourced from reference TRBV7-3 and TRBJ2-7, is GAGVSQTPSNKVTEKGKYVELRCDPISGHTALYWYRQSLGQGPEFLIYFQGTGAADDSGLPNDRFFAVRPEGSVSTLKIQRTERGDSAVYLCASSSRLRDEQYFGPGTRLTVT.

This chain connects TRBV6-5 to TRBJ1-3, with 9 bases matching TRBD1. CDR3 length equals 15 residues. The ends lost 8 bases at V and 4 bases at J; junction bases unmatched: 9. Germline V gives CDR1 MNHEY, CDR2 SVGAGI. The CDR3 DNA is TGTGCCAGCTGTCGGGACAGGGCATCGGGAAACACCATATATTTT. Protein sequence: CASCRDRASGNTIYF.

This clonotype was counted many times. This rearrangement joins TRBV4-3 to TRBJ2-7; no firm D call. Trimming shortened V by 0 bases and J by 2 bases, and 8 bases separated the two germline ends. CDR3 length equals 14 residues. The germline V gene has CDR1 LGHNA and CDR2 YSLEER. CDR3 nucleotide sequence: TGCGCCAGCAGCCAAGATGGACGGGCCTACGAGCAGTACTTC. Residues: CASSQDGRAYEQYF.

The genes are TRBV29-1 and TRBJ2-7, with 11 bases matching TRBD2. The CDR3 is made up of 14 amino acids. V was clipped by 4 bases and J by 7 bases; unmatched bases: 9. Germline V gene lookup returns CDR1 SQVTM and CDR2 ANQGSEA. CDR3 DNA sequence: TGCAGCGTTGTACTAGCGGGAGCGATCGATGAGCAGTACTTC. Amino acids: CSVVLAGAIDEQYF.

This clonotype was detected once. The rearrangement uses TRBV29-1 and TRBJ1-1; 8 bases fit TRBD1. Germline V gene lookup returns CDR1 SQVTM and CDR2 ANQGSEA. The CDR3 has 15 residues. Losses at the gene ends were 4 bases for V and 2 bases for J; bases not matched to a gene: 9. The CDR3 nucleotides read TGCAGCGTTGTGGGGGACAGGAGAAGTAACACTGAAGCTTTCTTT. This codes for CSVVGDRRSNTEAFF.

CDR3 loop: CASTVAENSPLHF. Here the CDR3 DNA reads TGTGCCAGCACCGTGGCCGAAAATTCACCCCTCCACTTT. The chain employs TRBV2 and TRBJ1-6; D is ambiguous. Per germline, CDR1 SNHLY and CDR2 FYNNEI. Trimming shortened V by 7 bases and J by 7 bases, and 11 bases separated the two germline ends. The length of the CDR3 is 13 residues.

Worth noting for this clonotype: A much bigger clone sits one base away, suggesting this may be a read error. The V gene is TRBV19, the J gene TRBJ1-1; D is possibly TRBD1 (6 bases). Germline V gene sequence: CDR1 LNHDA, CDR2 SQIVND (reference sequence). CDR3 length: 15 amino acids. Trimming shortened V by 3 bases and J by 4 bases, and 15 bases separated the two germline ends. The DNA of the CDR3 is TGTGCCAGTAGTATTGCGGGGGCGAGGGCCACTGAAGCTTTCTTT. Translation gives CASSIAGARATEAFF.

J is TRBJ2-7 and V is TRBV15, with D possibly TRBD1 on 6 matching bases. CDR3 length: 20 residues. Per germline, CDR1 LNHNV and CDR2 YYDKDF (reference sequence). Between the trimmed V and J ends, which lost 0 bases and 4 bases, there was a span of 28 bases. The CDR3 DNA reads TGTGCCACCAGCAGAGATCGAGAAGCTCCCGGGACAAGGGTGACTTACGAGCAGTACTTC. As protein: CATSRDREAPGTRVTYEQYF.

The rearrangement links TRBV7-2 to TRBJ2-1; the D call may be TRBD1 or TRBD2 (5 bases each). The CDR3 totals 16 residues. V was clipped by 4 bases and J by 7 bases, with 20 bases between them. CDR1 and CDR2 (germline): SGHTA, FQGNSA. The CDR3 DNA reads as TGTGCCAGCAGCTCCCGGGACCTGAACACCGGGAATGAGCAGTTCTTC. The encoded protein is CASSSRDLNTGNEQFF.

This clonotype was seen a handful of times. J is TRBJ2-3 and V is TRBV29-1; no reliable D call. Trimming removed 4 bases from V and 8 bases from J, with 4 bases in between. The germline V gene encodes CDR1 SQVTM and CDR2 ANQGSEA. CDR3 length: 9 residues. The CDR3 coding sequence is TGCAGCGTTGGGGTTACGCAGTATTTT. It encodes CSVGVTQYF.

With regard to this clonotype: Lacking the conserved final phenylalanine or tryptophan, this CDR3 likely reflects a read error. This sequence joins TRBV29-1 and TRBJ1-5; D is perhaps TRBD1 (6 bases). V lost 6 bases, J lost 0 bases, and 15 bases lay in between. Per germline, CDR1 SQVTM and CDR2 ANQGSEA. The CDR3 sequence is 15 residues long. The CDR3 bases are TGCAGCGTCGGCGGGGGCTCGGGTAGCAATCAGCCCCAGCATTGT. It specifies CSVGGGSGSNQPQHC.

This clonotype was seen repeatedly, ten times or more. The J gene is TRBJ1-4, the V gene TRBV7-2; D is unresolved. Germline assignment: CDR1 SGHTA and CDR2 FQGNSA. Trimming took off 4 bases at V and 5 bases at J, with 11 bases between the two ends. The CDR3 sequence is 14 residues long. CDR3 residues: CASSSYGRNEKLFF. CDR3 nucleotides: TGTGCCAGCAGCTCCTATGGACGGAATGAAAAACTGTTTTTT.

This clonotype was seen repeatedly, ten times or more. The chain combines TRBV7-9 with TRBJ1-5; 7 bases align to TRBD1. V trimming: 5 bases; J trimming: 0 bases; junction bases outside the gene matches: 10. CDR1 and CDR2 (germline): SEHNR, FQNEAQ (reference sequence). CDR3 size: 17 residues. The CDR3 sequence is CASSHWDSHYSNQPQHF. The CDR3 DNA reads TGTGCCAGCAGCCACTGGGACAGCCATTATAGCAATCAGCCCCAGCATTTT.

The chain links TRBV2 to TRBJ2-7; D may be TRBD1 (5 bases). V was cut by 7 bases and J by 1 base, with 8 bases left in between. Germline CDR1 is SNHLY and CDR2 is FYNNEI. The CDR3 loop spans 12 amino acids. The CDR3 loop reads CASTQESYEQYF. The CDR3 coding sequence is TGTGCCAGCACACAGGAGTCCTACGAGCAGTACTTC.

This clonotype occurred many times. The chain joins TRBV7-2 to TRBJ2-5, with 10 bases fitting TRBD1. This CDR3 is 14 amino acids long. Germline assignment: CDR1 SGHTA and CDR2 FQGNSA. With 4 bases clipped from V and 7 bases from J, the junction kept 6 bases outside the gene matches. The CDR3 spells CASSSGTGDTTQYF. The CDR3 nucleotides are TGTGCCAGCAGCTCCGGGACAGGGGATACGACCCAGTACTTC.

DNA of the CDR3: TGTGCCAGCAGTTCGGCAGGGAGGGATCAGCCCCAGCATTTT. It codes for CASSSAGRDQPQHF. V and J are TRBV6-5 and TRBJ1-5; D perhaps matches TRBD1 (5 bases). Germline assignment: CDR1 MNHEY and CDR2 SVGAGI. The CDR3 is 14 amino acids. Trimming removed 4 bases at V and 5 bases at J, with 12 bases between.

A note on this clonotype: This may come from a read error, since a much larger clone is one base off. The V call is TRBV7-8, the J call TRBJ2-7; 8 bases align to TRBD1. CDR1 is SGHVS and CDR2 is FQNEAQ in the germline V gene. V lost 2 bases to trimming and J lost 2 bases; unmatched junction nucleotides: 5. This CDR3 is 15 amino acids long. The CDR3 DNA follows: TGTGCCAGCAGCTTAAACCCCAGGGGGCCCTACGAGCAGTACTTC. Encoded protein: CASSLNPRGPYEQYF.

This clonotype has more than one count but fewer than ten. A read error may account for a junction end that differs from germline. V is TRBV10-3 and J is TRBJ2-7, with 8 nucleotides matching TRBD1. Per germline, CDR1 ENHRY and CDR2 SYGVKD. The CDR3 contains 14 residues. In DNA, the CDR3 is TGTGCCAGCAGTTTGACGACAGGGGAGTACGAGCAGTACTTC. Its translation: CASSLTTGEYEQYF.

This chain joins TRBV12-3 or TRBV12-4 and TRBJ1-2; the D is unclear. The CDR3 contains 13 residues. V lost 2 bases and J 5 bases, leaving 9 bases between the germline ends. CDR3 sequence reads: CASSLLSEYGYTF. CDR3 bases: TGTGCCAGCAGTTTACTTTCCGAATATGGCTACACCTTC.

This clonotype has at least ten counts. The chain uses TRBV20-1 and TRBJ2-5; D not resolved. Per the germline V gene, CDR1 is DFQATT and CDR2 is SNEGSKA (reference sequence). This CDR3 region has 11 residues. Trimming left V 5 bases short and J 5 bases short, with 9 bases between. CDR3 loop: CSADPGETQYF. DNA for the CDR3: TGCAGTGCTGACCCCGGGGAGACCCAGTACTTC.

This chain uses TRBV10-3 with TRBJ2-7; 14 bases align to TRBD2. The CDR3 has 18 residues. The J segment lost 2 bases and the V segment lost 0 bases, leaving 6 bases of the junction unmatched. Germline lookup yields CDR1 ENHRY and CDR2 SYGVKD. The CDR3 coding sequence is TGTGCCATCAGTGAGTCCGGACTAGCGGGAGGCCGTGCCTACGAGCAGTACTTC. It codes for CAISESGLAGGRAYEQYF.

The V and J genes are TRBV5-1 and TRBJ2-5; 10 bases match TRBD1. CDR3 length: 16 amino acids. CDR1 and CDR2 from the germline V gene are SGHRS and YFSETQ. After removal of 0 bases from V and 5 bases from J, the junction contained 7 bases not matched to a gene. The CDR3: CASSLGTGGRKETQYF. As DNA, the CDR3 is TGCGCCAGCAGCTTGGGGACAGGGGGGCGCAAGGAGACCCAGTACTTC.

This clonotype was observed at least ten times. The V and J genes are TRBV7-9 and TRBJ2-7; D might be TRBD1 or TRBD2, each matching 6 bases. Germline CDR1 reads SEHNR; CDR2 reads FQNEAQ (reference sequence). The V and J ends lost 6 bases and 2 bases respectively, with 17 bases between them. CDR3 size: 15 residues. The DNA for the CDR3 is TGTGCCAGCAGTTCCGAGGGGGGCCCCACCTACGAGCAGTACTTC. This gives the protein CASSSEGGPTYEQYF. Full variable domain (outside the CDR3, taken from reference TRBV7-9 and TRBJ2-7): DTGVSQNPRHKITKRGQNVTFRCDPISEHNRLYWYRQTLGQGPEFLTYFQNEAQLEKSRLLSDRFSAERPKGSFSTLEIQRTEQGDSAMYLCASSSEGGPTYEQYFGPGTRLTVT.

This clonotype was seen many times. The chain is built from TRBV29-1 and TRBJ1-1, with a tentative D call TRBD1 (5 bases). This CDR3 has 14 amino acids. With 4 bases removed from V and 4 bases from J, the gap between germline ends came to 16 bases. The V gene's germline CDR1 is SQVTM and CDR2 ANQGSEA. The CDR3: CSVVIVQGGTEAFF. CDR3 bases: TGCAGCGTTGTTATTGTGCAGGGTGGCACTGAAGCTTTCTTT.

This clonotype has just a few counts. This chain connects TRBV6-2 or TRBV6-3 to TRBJ1-1, with 10 bases matching TRBD1. The V gene's germline CDR1 is MNHEY and CDR2 SVGEGT. Germline trimming cut 4 bases from V and 6 bases from J; bases unmatched to any gene: 11. This CDR3 comprises 16 residues. The CDR3 loop reads CASSSIRQGARSEAFF. DNA of the CDR3: TGTGCCAGCAGTTCCATTCGACAGGGGGCACGGTCTGAAGCTTTCTTT.